The sequence of this T cell receptor (beta chain) was determined in a study of blood T cells in healthy people across ages. A word on this clonotype: Antigen specificity is unknown.

Combining a sample-barcoded 5' primer with a J-beta primer mix, a second PCR ran for roughly 7 to 11 cycles. MiXCR, run by TCRdb on the 5' RACE reads, gives a single entry per CDR3 protein. The sample lists around 1.5 million distinct CDR3 sequences; almost 35% were seen once. Findings and caveats of the study: In long-lived donors, naive CD4+ cell counts and diversity exceeded those of aged donors. Naive T cell percentage by flow cytometry tracked strongly with beta diversity.

The J segment lost 2 bases and the V segment lost 4 bases, leaving 4 bases of the junction unmatched. This CDR3 spans 14 amino acids. CDR1 is DFQATT, CDR2 SNEGSKA, per germline (reference sequence). The V and J genes are TRBV20-1 and TRBJ2-1; 8 bases fit TRBD2. This TCR was recovered from a woman aged 25 to 39 in good health. Sequencing was carried out using blood. CDR3 coding DNA: TGCAGTGCTACCGGGGGGGCCACCTACAATGAGCAGTTCTTC. It codes for CSATGGATYNEQFF.